These 7 T cell receptor beta chains were sequenced from one sample in a study of T cell responses to AZD1222 COVID-19 vaccine. Profiling relied on immunoSEQ multiplex PCR, and the TCRdb table lists in-frame clones only, not all of them. The table has about 130,000 clones, roughly 89% seen once. The material sequenced was peripheral blood, taken on day 0 of AZD1222 vaccination. The origin of the receptors is an adult in good health.

This clone has just a few counts. The chain joins TRBV21-1 to TRBJ1-1. TRBV21-1 has pseudogene status. The CDR3 totals 15 residues. This CDR3 reads CASSKSRGSNTEAFF. The CDR3 DNA reads TGTGCCAGCAGCAAATCCCGGGGGTCGAACACTGAAGCTTTCTTT.

V usage is TRBV24-1 and J usage is TRBJ2-7; a possible D gene is TRBD1 (6 bases). The CDR3 sequence is 13 residues long. V was cut by 4 bases and J by 0 bases, with 6 bases left in between. The germline V gene encodes CDR1 KGHDR and CDR2 SFDVKD. For the CDR3, the DNA is TGTGCCACCAGTGAGGGGGCCTCCTACGAGCAGTACTTC. The encoded protein is CATSEGASYEQYF.

The gene calls are TRBV10-3 and TRBJ2-7; no clear D gene. Trimming stripped 4 bases from V and 1 base from J, with 8 bases between. The length of the CDR3 is 13 residues. Looked up from germline, CDR1 is ENHRY and CDR2 is SYGVKD. The CDR3 DNA sequence: TGTGCCATCAGTGGACACAGTTCCTACGAGCAGTACTTC. This codes for CAISGHSSYEQYF.

The chain employs TRBV27 and TRBJ1-6; TRBD1 agrees at 8 bases. The CDR3 has 15 amino acids. Germline loops: CDR1 MNHEY, CDR2 SMNVEV (reference sequence). Trimming at V came to 5 bases and at J to 11 bases, leaving 11 bases not matched to a gene. The CDR3: CASSPIPQGVTPLHF. CDR3 in DNA: TGTGCCAGCAGTCCTATCCCACAGGGGGTGACACCCCTCCACTTT.

The V and J genes are TRBV5-8 and TRBJ2-1, with unresolved D. Germline V gene sequence: CDR1 SGHTS, CDR2 YDEGEE. The CDR3 is 17 residues long. The V end was cut by 0 bases, the J end by 0 bases, with 13 bases between. CDR3 region: CASSLVAGSDSYNEQFF. The CDR3 region has the DNA TGTGCCAGCAGCTTGGTAGCAGGCAGCGACTCCTACAATGAGCAGTTCTTC.

This clone showed up just once. The rearrangement joins TRBV2 to TRBJ2-1; 7 bases match TRBD2. The CDR3 spans 15 residues. V was pared by 4 bases and J by 7 bases, with 10 bases of the junction left unmatched. Germline V gene lookup returns CDR1 SNHLY and CDR2 FYNNEI. The CDR3 DNA reads as TGTGCCAGCAGTGCCCAGCGGGATTATTCGAATGAGCAGTTCTTC. Translation: CASSAQRDYSNEQFF. The variable domain in full, with the rest retrieved from reference TRBV2 and TRBJ2-1, is EPEVTQTPSHQVTQMGQEVILRCVPISNHLYFYWYRQILGQKVEFLVSFYNNEISEKSEIFDDQFSVERPDGSNFTLKIRSTKLEDSAMYFCASSAQRDYSNEQFFGPGTRLTVL.

The rearrangement links TRBV7-9 to TRBJ2-1; TRBD1 might be the D (6 bases). Germline CDR1 SEHNR, CDR2 FQNEAQ (reference sequence). The CDR3 consists of 14 residues. Trimming took 3 bases from V and 2 from J, leaving 8 bases between them. The CDR3 DNA is TGTGCCAGCAGCTTCCGGGACACCTACAATGAGCAGTTCTTC. It codes for CASSFRDTYNEQFF.